The clone carrying this T cell receptor (beta chain) turned up a few times. The antigen remains unidentified. These data originate in a study of beta chain features in type 1 diabetes. About the research overall: The number of sorted cells examined across all samples was roughly 100,000,000. Findings and limits, study-wide: Compared to healthy donors, patients appeared to have naive, central memory and Treg TCRB repertoires that were more alike. In every one of the four CD4+ subsets, TCRB CDR3s were moderately but significantly shorter in Type 1 diabetes patients. More deletions and fewer insertions at VDJ junctions were seen in type 1 diabetes patients.

Of the isolated RNA, all was reverse transcribed, and so the sequenced material was expressed TCRB transcripts. Here immunoSEQ multiplex PCR was the method, and the copy in TCRdb shows in-frame clones only, minus some. The sample shows 250,000 or so clones, 20% of them seen only once. This CDR3 has 16 amino acids. With 0 bases removed from V and 2 bases from J, the gap between germline ends came to 10 bases. Stem cell-like memory, regulatory, central memory and naive CD4+ cells were sorted via CD45RO/CCR7/CD25/CD127/CD95/CD27. Sequenced input: naive CD4+ T cells from blood. J is TRBJ2-2 and V is TRBV23-1; D call uncertain. TRBV23-1 is classed as an ORF, of uncertain function. The TCR sequence derives from a woman in her forties with type 1 diabetes. CDR3 loop: CASSQSPRKNTGELFF. The CDR3 DNA is TGCGCCAGCAGTCAATCTCCGCGCAAAAACACCGGGGAGCTGTTTTTT.